The clone carrying this TCR beta chain was seen just once. The data are from a study of blood T cell repertoires in COVID-19. Study-wide background: Italy, Spain and the United States were the sources of the convalescent and acute COVID-19 samples. The cDNA or gDNA used as material had been derived from T cells, B-cell-depleted T cells, or PBMCs.

With 4 bases removed from V and 6 bases from J, the gap between germline ends came to 10 bases. The CDR3 contains 14 residues. CDR1 is ENHRY and CDR2 is SYGVKD in the germline V gene. Per the authors' pipeline: It was from reference gene primer amplification that nucleated cell counts were estimated. Measured with immunoSEQ multiplex PCR; TCRdb has only the in-frame clones, and not every one. The V and J calls and clone size are taken from that table; D and trimming were inferred from the DNA. The top ten hold under 25% of the sample, which has around 190,000 clones, less than 90% seen once. Specimen: peripheral blood. This receptor was taken from a man between 65 and 85 years old with active or convalescent COVID-19. The chain links TRBV10-3 to TRBJ1-6; tentatively, D is TRBD1 (6 bases). The chain's CDR3 is CAISAGAANSPLHF. The DNA of the CDR3 is TGTGCCATCAGTGCAGGGGCCGCTAATTCACCCCTCCACTTT.